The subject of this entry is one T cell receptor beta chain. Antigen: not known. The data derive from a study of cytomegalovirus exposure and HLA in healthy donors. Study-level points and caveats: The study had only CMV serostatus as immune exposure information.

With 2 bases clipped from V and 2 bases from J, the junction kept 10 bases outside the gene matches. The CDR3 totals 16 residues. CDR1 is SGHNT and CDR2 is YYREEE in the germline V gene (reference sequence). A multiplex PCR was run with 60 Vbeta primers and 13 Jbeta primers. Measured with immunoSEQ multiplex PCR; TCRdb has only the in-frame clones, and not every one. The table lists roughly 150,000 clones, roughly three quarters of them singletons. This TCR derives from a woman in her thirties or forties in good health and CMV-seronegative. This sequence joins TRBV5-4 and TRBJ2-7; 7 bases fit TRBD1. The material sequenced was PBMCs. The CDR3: CASSLMLTGAAYEQYF. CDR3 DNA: TGTGCCAGCAGCTTAATGTTAACAGGGGCTGCCTACGAGCAGTACTTC.